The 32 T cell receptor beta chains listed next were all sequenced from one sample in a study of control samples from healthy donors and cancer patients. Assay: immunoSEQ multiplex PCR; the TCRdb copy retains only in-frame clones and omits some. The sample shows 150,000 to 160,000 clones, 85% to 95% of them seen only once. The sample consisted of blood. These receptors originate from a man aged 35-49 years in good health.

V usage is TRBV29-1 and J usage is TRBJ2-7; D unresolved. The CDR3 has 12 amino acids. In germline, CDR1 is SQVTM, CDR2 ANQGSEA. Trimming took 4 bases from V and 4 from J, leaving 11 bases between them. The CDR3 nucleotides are TGCAGCGTTGCGAACAGAGAATACGAGCAGTACTTC. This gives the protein CSVANREYEQYF.

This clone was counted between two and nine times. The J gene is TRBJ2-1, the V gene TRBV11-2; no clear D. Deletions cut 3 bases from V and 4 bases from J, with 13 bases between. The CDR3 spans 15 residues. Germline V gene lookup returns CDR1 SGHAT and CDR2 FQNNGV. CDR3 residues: CASSFVGNWYNEQFF. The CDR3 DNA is TGTGCCAGCAGCTTCGTGGGGAATTGGTACAATGAGCAGTTCTTC.

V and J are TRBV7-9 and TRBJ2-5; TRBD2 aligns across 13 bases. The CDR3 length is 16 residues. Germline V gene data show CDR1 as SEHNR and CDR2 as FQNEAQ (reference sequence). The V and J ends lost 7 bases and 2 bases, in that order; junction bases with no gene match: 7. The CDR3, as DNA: TGTGCCAGCAACCTGGGACTAGCGGGGCTTCAAGAGACCCAGTACTTC. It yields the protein CASNLGLAGLQETQYF.

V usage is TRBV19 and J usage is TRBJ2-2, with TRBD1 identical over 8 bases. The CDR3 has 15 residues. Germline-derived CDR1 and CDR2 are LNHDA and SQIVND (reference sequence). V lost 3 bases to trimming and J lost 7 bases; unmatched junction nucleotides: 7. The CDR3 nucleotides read TGTGCCAGTAGTATCCACAGGGGGATGGGCGGGGAGCTGTTTTTT. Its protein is CASSIHRGMGGELFF.

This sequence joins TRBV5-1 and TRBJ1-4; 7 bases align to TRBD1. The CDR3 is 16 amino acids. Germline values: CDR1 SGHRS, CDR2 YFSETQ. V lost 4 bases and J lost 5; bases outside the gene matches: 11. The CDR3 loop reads CASSTGAAAGNEKLFF. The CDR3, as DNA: TGCGCCAGCAGCACAGGGGCAGCTGCGGGAAATGAAAAACTGTTTTTT.

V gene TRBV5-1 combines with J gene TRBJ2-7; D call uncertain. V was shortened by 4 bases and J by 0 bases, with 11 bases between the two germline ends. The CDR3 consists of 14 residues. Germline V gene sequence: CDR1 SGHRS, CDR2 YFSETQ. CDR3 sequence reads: CASSTDSFSYEQYF. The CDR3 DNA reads TGCGCCAGCAGCACCGACTCCTTCTCCTACGAGCAGTACTTC.

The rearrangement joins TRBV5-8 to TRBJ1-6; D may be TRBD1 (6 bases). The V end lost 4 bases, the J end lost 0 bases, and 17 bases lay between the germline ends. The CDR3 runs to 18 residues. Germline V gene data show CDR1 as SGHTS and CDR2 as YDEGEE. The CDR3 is CASSRSGSDSSYNSPLHF. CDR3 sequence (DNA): TGTGCCAGCAGCCGGAGCGGGTCGGACAGCTCCTATAATTCACCCCTCCACTTT.

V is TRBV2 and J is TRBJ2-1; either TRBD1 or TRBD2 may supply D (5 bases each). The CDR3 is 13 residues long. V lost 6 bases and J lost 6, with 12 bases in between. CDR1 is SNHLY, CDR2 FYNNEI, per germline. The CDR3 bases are TGTGCCAGCAGGGGGACCCTCTCCAATGAGCAGTTCTTC. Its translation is CASRGTLSNEQFF.

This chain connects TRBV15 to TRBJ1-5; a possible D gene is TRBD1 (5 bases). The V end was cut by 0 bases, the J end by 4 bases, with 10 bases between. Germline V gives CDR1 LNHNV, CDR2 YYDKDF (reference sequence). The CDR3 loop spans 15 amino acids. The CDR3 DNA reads TGTGCCACCAGCAGAGAAATTGGGGGGAATCAGCCCCAGCATTTT. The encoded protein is CATSREIGGNQPQHF.

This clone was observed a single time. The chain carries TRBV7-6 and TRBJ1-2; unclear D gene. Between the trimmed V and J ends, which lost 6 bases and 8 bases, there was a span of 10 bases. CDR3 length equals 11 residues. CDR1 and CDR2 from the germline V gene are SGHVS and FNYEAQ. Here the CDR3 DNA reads TGTGCCAGCAGTGATGGGCGCGGCTACACCTTC. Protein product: CASSDGRGYTF.

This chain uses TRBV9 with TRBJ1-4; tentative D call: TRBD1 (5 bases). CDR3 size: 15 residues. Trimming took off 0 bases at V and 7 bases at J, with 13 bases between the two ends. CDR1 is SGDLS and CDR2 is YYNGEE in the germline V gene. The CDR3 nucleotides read TGTGCCAGCAGCGTAGCTCCCGGGGGGAGTGAAAAACTGTTTTTT. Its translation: CASSVAPGGSEKLFF. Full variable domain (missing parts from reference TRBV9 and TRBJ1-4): DSGVTQTPKHLITATGQRVTLRCSPRSGDLSVYWYQQSLDQGLQFLIQYYNGEERAKGNILERFSAQQFPDLHSELNLSSLELGDSALYFCASSVAPGGSEKLFFGSGTQLSVL.

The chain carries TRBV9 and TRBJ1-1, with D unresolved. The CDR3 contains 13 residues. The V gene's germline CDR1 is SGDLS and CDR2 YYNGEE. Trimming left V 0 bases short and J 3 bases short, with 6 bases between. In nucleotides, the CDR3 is TGTGCCAGCAGCGTAGGGGGAGACACTGAAGCTTTCTTT. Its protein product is CASSVGGDTEAFF.

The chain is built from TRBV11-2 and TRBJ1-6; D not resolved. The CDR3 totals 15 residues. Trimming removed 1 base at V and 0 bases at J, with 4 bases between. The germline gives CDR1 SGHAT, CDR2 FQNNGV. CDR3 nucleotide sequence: TGTGCCAGCAGCTTAGGTAGCTCCTATAATTCACCCCTCCACTTT. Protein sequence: CASSLGSSYNSPLHF. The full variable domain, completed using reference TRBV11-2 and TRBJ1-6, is EAGVAQSPRYKIIEKRQSVAFWCNPISGHATLYWYQQILGQGPKLLIQFQNNGVVDDSQLPKDRFSAERLKGVDSTLKIQPAKLEDSAVYLCASSLGSSYNSPLHFGNGTRLTVT.

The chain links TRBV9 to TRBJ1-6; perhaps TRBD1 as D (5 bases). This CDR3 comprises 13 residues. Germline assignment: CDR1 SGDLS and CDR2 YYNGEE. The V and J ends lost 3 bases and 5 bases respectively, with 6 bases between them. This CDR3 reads CASSAGDNSPLHF. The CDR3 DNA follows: TGTGCCAGCAGCGCGGGGGATAATTCACCCCTCCACTTT. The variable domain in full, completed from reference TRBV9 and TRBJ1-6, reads DSGVTQTPKHLITATGQRVTLRCSPRSGDLSVYWYQQSLDQGLQFLIQYYNGEERAKGNILERFSAQQFPDLHSELNLSSLELGDSALYFCASSAGDNSPLHFGNGTRLTVT.

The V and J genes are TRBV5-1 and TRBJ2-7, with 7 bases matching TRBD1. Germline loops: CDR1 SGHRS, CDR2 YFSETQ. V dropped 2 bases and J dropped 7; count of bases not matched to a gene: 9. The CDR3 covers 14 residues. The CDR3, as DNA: TGCGCCAGCAGCTTAGGGGACAGCCGCATGGAGCAGTACTTC. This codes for CASSLGDSRMEQYF.

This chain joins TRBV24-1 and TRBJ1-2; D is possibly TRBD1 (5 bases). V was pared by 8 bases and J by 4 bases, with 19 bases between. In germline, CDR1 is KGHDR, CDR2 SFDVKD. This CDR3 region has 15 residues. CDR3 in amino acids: CATTGTIDSFYGYTF. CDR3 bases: TGTGCCACCACGGGGACGATTGACAGCTTCTATGGCTACACCTTC.

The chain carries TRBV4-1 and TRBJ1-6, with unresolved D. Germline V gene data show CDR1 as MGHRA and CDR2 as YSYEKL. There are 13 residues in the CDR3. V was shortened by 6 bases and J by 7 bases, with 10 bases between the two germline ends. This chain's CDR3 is CASSEVSNSPLHF. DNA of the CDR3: TGCGCCAGCAGTGAAGTCAGCAATTCACCCCTCCACTTT.

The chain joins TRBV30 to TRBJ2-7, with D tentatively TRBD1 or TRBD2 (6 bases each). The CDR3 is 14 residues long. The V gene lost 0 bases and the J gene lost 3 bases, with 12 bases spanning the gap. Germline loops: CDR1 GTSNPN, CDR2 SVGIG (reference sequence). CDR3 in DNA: TGTGCCTGGAGTGTACAGGGAGGAGGCTACGAGCAGTACTTC. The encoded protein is CAWSVQGGGYEQYF.

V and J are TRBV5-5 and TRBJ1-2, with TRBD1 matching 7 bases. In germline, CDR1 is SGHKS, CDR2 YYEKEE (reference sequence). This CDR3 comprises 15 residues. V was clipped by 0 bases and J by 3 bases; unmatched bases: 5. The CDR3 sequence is CASSLANRGDYGYTF. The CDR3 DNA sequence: TGTGCCAGCAGCTTGGCCAACAGGGGCGACTATGGCTACACCTTC.

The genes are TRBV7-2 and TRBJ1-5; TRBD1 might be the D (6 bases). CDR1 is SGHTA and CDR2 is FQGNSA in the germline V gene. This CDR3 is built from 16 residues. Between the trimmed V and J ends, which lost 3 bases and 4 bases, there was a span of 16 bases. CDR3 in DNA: TGTGCCAGCAGCTTGGGCAGGGGCGGTCCTAATCAGCCCCAGCATTTT. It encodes CASSLGRGGPNQPQHF. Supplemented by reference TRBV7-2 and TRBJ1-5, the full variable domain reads GAGVSQSPSNKVTEKGKDVELRCDPISGHTALYWYRQSLGQGLEFLIYFQGNSAPDKSGLPSDRFSAERTGGSVSTLTIQRTQQEDSAVYLCASSLGRGGPNQPQHFGDGTRLSIL.

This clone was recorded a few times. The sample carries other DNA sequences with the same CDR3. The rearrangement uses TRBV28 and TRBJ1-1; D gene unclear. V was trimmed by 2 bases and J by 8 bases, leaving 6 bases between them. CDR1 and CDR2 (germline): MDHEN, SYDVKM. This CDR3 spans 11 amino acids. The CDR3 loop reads CASSLGREAFF. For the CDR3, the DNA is TGTGCCAGCAGTTTAGGCAGAGAAGCTTTCTTT.

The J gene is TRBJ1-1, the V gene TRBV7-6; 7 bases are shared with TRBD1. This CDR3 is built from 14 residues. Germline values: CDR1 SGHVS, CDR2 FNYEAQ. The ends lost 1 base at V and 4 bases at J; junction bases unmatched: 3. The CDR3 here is CASSLGWDSTEAFF. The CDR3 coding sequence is TGTGCCAGCAGCTTAGGATGGGACAGCACTGAAGCTTTCTTT.

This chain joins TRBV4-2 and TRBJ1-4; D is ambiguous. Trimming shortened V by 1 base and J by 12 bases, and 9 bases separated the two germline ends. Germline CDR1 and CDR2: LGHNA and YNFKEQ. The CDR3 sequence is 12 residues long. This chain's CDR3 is CASSQGTVELFF. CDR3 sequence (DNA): TGTGCCAGCAGCCAAGGGACTGTCGAACTGTTTTTT.

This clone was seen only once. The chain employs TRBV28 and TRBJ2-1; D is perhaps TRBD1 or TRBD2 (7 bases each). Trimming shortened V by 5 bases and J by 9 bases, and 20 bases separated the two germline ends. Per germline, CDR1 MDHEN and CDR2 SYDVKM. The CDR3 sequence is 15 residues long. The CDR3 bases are TGTGCCAGCAGTCCGGGGGGCGACAGGGTACCTGAGCAGTTCTTC. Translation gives CASSPGGDRVPEQFF.

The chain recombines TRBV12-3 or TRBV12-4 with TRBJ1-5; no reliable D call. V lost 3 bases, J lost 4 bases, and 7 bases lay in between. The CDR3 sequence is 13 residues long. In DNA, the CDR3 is TGTGCCAGCAGTTTGTTGGGGAATCAGCCCCAGCATTTT. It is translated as CASSLLGNQPQHF.

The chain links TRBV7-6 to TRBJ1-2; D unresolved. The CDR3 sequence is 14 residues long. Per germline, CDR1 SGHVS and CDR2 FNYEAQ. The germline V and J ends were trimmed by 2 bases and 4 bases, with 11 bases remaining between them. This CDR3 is CASSLRGPSYGYTF. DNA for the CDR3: TGTGCCAGCAGCTTAAGAGGTCCTTCCTATGGCTACACCTTC. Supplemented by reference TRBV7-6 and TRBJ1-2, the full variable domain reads GAGVSQSPRYKVTKRGQDVALRCDPISGHVSLYWYRQALGQGPEFLTYFNYEAQQDKSGLPNDRFSAERPEGSISTLTIQRTEQRDSAMYRCASSLRGPSYGYTFGSGTRLTVV.

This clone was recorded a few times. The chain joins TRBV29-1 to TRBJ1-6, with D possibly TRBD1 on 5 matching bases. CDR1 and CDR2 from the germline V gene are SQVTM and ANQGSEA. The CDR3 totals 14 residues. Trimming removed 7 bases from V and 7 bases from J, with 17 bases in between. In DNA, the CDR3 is TGCAGCGCCGGGAGCGGAGCAGGGAATTCACCCCTCCACTTT. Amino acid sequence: CSAGSGAGNSPLHF.

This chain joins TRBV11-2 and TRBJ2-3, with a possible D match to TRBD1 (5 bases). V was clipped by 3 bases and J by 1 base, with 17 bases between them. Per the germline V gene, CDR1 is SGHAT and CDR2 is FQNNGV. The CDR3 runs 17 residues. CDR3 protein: CASSFTQTAFGTDTQYF. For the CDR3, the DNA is TGTGCCAGCAGCTTTACCCAGACAGCCTTCGGCACAGATACGCAGTATTTT.

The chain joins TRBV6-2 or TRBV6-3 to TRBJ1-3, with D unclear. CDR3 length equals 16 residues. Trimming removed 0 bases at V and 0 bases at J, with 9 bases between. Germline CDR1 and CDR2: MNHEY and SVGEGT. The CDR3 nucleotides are TGTGCCAGCAGTTACTCGAAAAAGGACTCTGGAAACACCATATATTTT. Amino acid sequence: CASSYSKKDSGNTIYF.

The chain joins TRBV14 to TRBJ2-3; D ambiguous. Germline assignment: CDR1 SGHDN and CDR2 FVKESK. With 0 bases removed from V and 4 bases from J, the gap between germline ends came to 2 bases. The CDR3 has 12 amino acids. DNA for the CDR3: TGTGCCAGCAGCCAAGATCCAGATACGCAGTATTTT. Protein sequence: CASSQDPDTQYF.

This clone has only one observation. In DNA, the CDR3 is TGTGCCAGCAGTGCCTGGGACAGGTTCACAGATACGCAGTATTTT. Translation gives CASSAWDRFTDTQYF. The chain is built from TRBV25-1 and TRBJ2-3, with 8 nucleotides matching TRBD1. V lost 4 bases, J lost 2 bases, and 5 bases stayed unmatched. The CDR3 consists of 15 residues. Germline CDR1 and CDR2: MGHDK and SYGVNS.

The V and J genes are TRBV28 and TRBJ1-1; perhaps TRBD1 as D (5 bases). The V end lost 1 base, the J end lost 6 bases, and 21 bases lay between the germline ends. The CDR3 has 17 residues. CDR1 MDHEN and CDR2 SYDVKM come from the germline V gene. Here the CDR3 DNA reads TGTGCCAGCAGTTTATTGGCAGGGACTACCCCCGTGGCTGAAGCTTTCTTT. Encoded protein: CASSLLAGTTPVAEAFF.